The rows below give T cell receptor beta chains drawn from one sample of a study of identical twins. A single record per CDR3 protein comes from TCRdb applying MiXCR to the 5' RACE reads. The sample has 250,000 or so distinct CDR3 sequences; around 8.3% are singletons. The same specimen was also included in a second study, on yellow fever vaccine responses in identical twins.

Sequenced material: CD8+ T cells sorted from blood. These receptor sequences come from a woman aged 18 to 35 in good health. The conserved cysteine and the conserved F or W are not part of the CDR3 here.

CDR3: ASSLVPGVSYNEQF
V: TRBV7-2

CDR3: ASSQTFRDRETGEQY
V: TRBV3-1

CDR3: ASTIGTSGPTDTQY
V: TRBV5-1

CDR3: ASSPHRLAGGPGTDTQY
V: TRBV12-3/TRBV12-4

CDR3: ASNLMGGGGTEAF
V: TRBV27

CDR3: ASSAIGTDLAQH
V: TRBV7-9

CDR3: ASSQEVTNEQF
V: TRBV4-2

CDR3: ASSSRASIANTGELF
V: TRBV7-9

CDR3: ASSDSRTSGTYNEQF
V: TRBV9

CDR3: ATSDPGLGDEQF
V: TRBV24-1

CDR3: ASSQFTRDRAHQETQY
V: TRBV12-3/TRBV12-4

CDR3: ASRGLAFQSRTDTQY
V: TRBV6-2/TRBV6-3

CDR3: SVGWLYEQY
V: TRBV20-1

CDR3: ASSQGGDPPEQY
V: TRBV4-2

CDR3: ASSQEGGRDGETQY
V: TRBV4-1

CDR3: ASSPTSGGADTQY
V: TRBV3-1

CDR3: TPRPVVGEGLIWYEQY
V: TRBV20-1

CDR3: ASSYSSGRGETQY
V: TRBV27

CDR3: ASSGLAGFYNEQF
V: TRBV9

CDR3: AISPGTGGRTDTQY
V: TRBV10-3

CDR3: ASSQDRGNNSPLH
V: TRBV4-3

CDR3: SVEDNSGGASGTYNEQF
V: TRBV29-1

CDR3: ASSLGVVVDNEKLF
V: TRBV7-8

CDR3: ASSIPTGGFPDTQY
V: TRBV7-9

CDR3: AISGSPLSSYNEQF
V: TRBV10-3

CDR3: ASSLTDTTKWF
V: TRBV7-6

CDR3: ASSGLAGEGTGELF
V: TRBV7-9

CDR3: SARDGYSFSGNTIY
V: TRBV20-1

CDR3: ASALGQGRNTDTQY
V: TRBV11-2

CDR3: ASSLRGGSTDTQY
V: TRBV7-9

CDR3: ASSSRGQGEYEQY
V: TRBV11-2

CDR3: ASSKGLAVVNEQF
V: TRBV27

CDR3: ASTPSVLSNYEQY
V: TRBV28

CDR3: ASSLNGQASYEQY
V: TRBV28

CDR3: ASSLVMRVADTQY
V: TRBV7-2

CDR3: ASSHLLAGPLYEQY
V: TRBV4-1

CDR3: ASPPGPGRGAYNEQF
V: TRBV19

CDR3: ASSLEGLAGGTLTQY
V: TRBV11-2

CDR3: ASSFVMSGYSGANVLT
V: TRBV27

CDR3: ASSLPLHRANGELF
V: TRBV28

CDR3: ASSLEPPRVQFHEQF
V: TRBV11-2